The sequence of this TCR beta chain was determined in a study of blood T cell repertoires in COVID-19. Across the study: Sites across the United States, Italy and Spain contributed samples from acute and convalescent COVID-19.

The protocol was immunoSEQ multiplex PCR, while the TCRdb copy is restricted to in-frame clones and leaves out a portion. The data hold 150,000 to 200,000 clones, with 89% observed a single time. The germline V gene encodes CDR1 SGHRS and CDR2 YFSETQ. The trim removed 4 bases at V and 0 bases at J, leaving 5 bases unmatched. This CDR3 is built from 17 residues. Material: peripheral blood. This sequence was found in a man younger than 35 who had recovered from COVID-19. The chain joins TRBV5-1 to TRBJ2-6; 9 bases match TRBD1. The CDR3 sequence is CASSTGTGPSGANVLTF. The CDR3 DNA follows: TGCGCCAGCAGCACAGGGACAGGGCCCTCTGGGGCCAACGTCCTGACTTTC.